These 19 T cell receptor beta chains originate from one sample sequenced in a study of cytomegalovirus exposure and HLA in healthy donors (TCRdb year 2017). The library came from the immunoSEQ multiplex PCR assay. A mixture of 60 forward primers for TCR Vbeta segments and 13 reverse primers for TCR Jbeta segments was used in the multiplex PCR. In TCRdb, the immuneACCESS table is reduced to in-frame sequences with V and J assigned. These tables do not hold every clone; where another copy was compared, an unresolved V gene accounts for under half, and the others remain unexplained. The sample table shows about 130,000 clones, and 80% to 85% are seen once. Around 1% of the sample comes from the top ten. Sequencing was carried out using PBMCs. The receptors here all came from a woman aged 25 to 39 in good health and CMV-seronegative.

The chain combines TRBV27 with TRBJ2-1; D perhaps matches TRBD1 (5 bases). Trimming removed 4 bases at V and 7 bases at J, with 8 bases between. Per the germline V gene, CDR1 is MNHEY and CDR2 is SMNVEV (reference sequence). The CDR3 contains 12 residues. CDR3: CASSSGKNEQFF. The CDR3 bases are TGTGCCAGCAGTTCAGGGAAAAATGAGCAGTTCTTC.

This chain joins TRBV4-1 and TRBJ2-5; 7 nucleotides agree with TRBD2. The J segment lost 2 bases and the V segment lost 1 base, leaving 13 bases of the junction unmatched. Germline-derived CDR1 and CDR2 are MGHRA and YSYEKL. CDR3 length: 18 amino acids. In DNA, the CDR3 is TGCGCCAGCAGCCAAGCCCCGGCGGGAGCTCGTGGGCAAGAGACCCAGTACTTC. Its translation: CASSQAPAGARGQETQYF.

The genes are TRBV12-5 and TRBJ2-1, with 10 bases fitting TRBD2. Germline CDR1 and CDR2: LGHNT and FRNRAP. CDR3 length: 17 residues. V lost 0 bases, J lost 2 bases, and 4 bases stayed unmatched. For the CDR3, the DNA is TGTGCTAGTGGTTTGGTAATAGCGGGAGGCGCCTACAATGAGCAGTTCTTC. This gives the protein CASGLVIAGGAYNEQFF.

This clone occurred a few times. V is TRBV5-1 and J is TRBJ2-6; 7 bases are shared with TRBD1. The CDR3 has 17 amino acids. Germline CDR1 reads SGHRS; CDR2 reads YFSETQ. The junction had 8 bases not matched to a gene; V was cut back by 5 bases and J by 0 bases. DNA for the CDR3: TGCGCCAGCAGATCAGGACAGGCCGTCTCTGGGGCCAACGTCCTGACTTTC. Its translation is CASRSGQAVSGANVLTF.

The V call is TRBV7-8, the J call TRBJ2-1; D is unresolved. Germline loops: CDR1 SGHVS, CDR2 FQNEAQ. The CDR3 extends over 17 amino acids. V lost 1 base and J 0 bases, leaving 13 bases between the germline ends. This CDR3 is CASSLEGGMSSYNEQFF. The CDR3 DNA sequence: TGTGCCAGCAGCTTAGAAGGCGGTATGAGCTCCTACAATGAGCAGTTCTTC. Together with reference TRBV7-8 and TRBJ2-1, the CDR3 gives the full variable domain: GAGVSQSPRYKVAKRGQDVALRCDPISGHVSLFWYQQALGQGPEFLTYFQNEAQLDKSGLPSDRFFAERPEGSVSTLKIQRTQQEDSAVYLCASSLEGGMSSYNEQFFGPGTRLTVL.

The CDR3 sequence is CARSLIGLAAYEQYF. CDR3 nucleotide sequence: TGTGCCAGAAGCTTGATAGGACTAGCGGCCTACGAGCAGTACTTC. This rearrangement joins TRBV5-3 to TRBJ2-7; the match to TRBD2 covers 10 bases. TRBV5-3 is assigned to the ORF class and has an uncertain function. J gave up 2 bases and V 1 base, and 3 bases lay outside the gene matches. The CDR3 spans 15 residues.

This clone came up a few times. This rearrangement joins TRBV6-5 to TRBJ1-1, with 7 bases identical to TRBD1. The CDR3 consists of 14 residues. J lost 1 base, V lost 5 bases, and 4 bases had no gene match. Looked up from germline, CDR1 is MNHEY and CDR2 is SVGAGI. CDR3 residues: CASSASGGNTEAFF. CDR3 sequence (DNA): TGTGCCAGCAGTGCGTCAGGGGGGAACACTGAAGCTTTCTTT.

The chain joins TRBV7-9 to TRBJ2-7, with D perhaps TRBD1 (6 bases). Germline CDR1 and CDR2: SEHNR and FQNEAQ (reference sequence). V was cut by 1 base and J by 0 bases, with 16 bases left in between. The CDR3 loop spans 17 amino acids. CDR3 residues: CASSLELGQGPSYEQYF. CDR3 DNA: TGTGCCAGCAGCTTAGAATTGGGGCAGGGGCCCTCCTACGAGCAGTACTTC.

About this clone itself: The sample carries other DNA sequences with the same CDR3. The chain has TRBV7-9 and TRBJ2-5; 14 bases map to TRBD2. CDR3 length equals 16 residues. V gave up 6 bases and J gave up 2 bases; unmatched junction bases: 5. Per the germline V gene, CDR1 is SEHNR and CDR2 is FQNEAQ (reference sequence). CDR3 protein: CASSLGLAGGQETQYF. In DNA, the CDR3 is TGTGCCAGCAGTCTCGGACTAGCGGGGGGACAAGAGACCCAGTACTTC.

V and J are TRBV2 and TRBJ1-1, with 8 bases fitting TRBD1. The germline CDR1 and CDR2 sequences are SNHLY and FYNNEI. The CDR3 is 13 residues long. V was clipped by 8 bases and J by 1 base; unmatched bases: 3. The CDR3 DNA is TGTGCCAGCCAAGGACAGGGGAACACTGAAGCTTTCTTT. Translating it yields CASQGQGNTEAFF. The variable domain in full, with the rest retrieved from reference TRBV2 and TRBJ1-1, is EPEVTQTPSHQVTQMGQEVILRCVPISNHLYFYWYRQILGQKVEFLVSFYNNEISEKSEIFDDQFSVERPDGSNFTLKIRSTKLEDSAMYFCASQGQGNTEAFFGQGTRLTVV.

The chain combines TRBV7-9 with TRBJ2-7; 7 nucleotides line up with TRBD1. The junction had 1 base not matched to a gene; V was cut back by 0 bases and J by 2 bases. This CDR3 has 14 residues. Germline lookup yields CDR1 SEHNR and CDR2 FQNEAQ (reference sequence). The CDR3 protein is CASSLATGTYEQYF. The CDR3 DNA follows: TGTGCCAGCAGCTTAGCGACAGGGACCTACGAGCAGTACTTC.

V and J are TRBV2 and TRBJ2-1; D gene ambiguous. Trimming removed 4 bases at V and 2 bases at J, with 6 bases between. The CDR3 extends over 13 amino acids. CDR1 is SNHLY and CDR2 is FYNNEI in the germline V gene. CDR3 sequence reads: CASSGQAYNEQFF. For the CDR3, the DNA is TGTGCCAGCAGTGGCCAGGCCTACAATGAGCAGTTCTTC.

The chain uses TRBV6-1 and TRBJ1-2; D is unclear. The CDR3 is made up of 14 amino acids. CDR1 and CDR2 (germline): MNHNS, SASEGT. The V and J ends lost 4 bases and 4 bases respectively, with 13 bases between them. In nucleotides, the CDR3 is TGTGCCAGCAGTGTTCAGTTTTTAAGCTATGGCTACACCTTC. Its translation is CASSVQFLSYGYTF.

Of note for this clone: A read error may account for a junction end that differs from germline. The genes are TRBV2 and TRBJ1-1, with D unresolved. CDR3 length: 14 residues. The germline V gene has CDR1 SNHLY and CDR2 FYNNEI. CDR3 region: CASTEWQMNTEAFF. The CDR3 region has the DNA TGTGCCAGCACTGAATGGCAGATGAACACTGAAGCTTTCTTT.

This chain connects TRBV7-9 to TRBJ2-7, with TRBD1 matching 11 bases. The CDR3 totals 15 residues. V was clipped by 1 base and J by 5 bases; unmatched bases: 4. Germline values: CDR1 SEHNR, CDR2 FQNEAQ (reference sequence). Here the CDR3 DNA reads TGTGCCAGCAGCTTAGTAGGACAGGGGGCTCACGAGCAGTACTTC. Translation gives CASSLVGQGAHEQYF.

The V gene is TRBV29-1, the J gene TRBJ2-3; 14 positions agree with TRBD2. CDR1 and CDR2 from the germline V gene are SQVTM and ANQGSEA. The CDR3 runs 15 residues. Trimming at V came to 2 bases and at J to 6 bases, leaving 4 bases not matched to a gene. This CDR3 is CSVERLAGGGDTQYF. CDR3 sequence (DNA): TGCAGCGTTGAACGACTAGCGGGGGGGGGTGATACGCAGTATTTT.

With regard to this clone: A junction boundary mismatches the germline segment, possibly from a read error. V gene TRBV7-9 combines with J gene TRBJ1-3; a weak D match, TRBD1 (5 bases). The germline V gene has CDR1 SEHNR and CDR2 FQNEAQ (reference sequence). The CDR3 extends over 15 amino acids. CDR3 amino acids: CSSSHDSLSGNTIYF. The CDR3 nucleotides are TGTTCCAGCAGCCACGACAGCCTCTCTGGAAACACCATATATTTT.

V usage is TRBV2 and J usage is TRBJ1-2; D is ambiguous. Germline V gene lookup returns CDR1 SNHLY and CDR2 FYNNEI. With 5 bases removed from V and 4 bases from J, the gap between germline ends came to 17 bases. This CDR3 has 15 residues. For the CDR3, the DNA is TGTGCCAGCAGTCTCGAATGGTCTGCGATCTATGGCTACACCTTC. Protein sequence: CASSLEWSAIYGYTF. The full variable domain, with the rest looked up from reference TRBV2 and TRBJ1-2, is EPEVTQTPSHQVTQMGQEVILRCVPISNHLYFYWYRQILGQKVEFLVSFYNNEISEKSEIFDDQFSVERPDGSNFTLKIRSTKLEDSAMYFCASSLEWSAIYGYTFGSGTRLTVV.

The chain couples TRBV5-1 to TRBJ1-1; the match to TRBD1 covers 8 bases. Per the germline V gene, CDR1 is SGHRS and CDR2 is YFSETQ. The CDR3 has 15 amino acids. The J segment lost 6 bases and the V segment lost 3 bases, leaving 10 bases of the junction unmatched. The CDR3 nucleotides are TGCGCCAGCAGCTCCCGGACAGGGTCGAAGTCTGAAGCTTTCTTT. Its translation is CASSSRTGSKSEAFF.